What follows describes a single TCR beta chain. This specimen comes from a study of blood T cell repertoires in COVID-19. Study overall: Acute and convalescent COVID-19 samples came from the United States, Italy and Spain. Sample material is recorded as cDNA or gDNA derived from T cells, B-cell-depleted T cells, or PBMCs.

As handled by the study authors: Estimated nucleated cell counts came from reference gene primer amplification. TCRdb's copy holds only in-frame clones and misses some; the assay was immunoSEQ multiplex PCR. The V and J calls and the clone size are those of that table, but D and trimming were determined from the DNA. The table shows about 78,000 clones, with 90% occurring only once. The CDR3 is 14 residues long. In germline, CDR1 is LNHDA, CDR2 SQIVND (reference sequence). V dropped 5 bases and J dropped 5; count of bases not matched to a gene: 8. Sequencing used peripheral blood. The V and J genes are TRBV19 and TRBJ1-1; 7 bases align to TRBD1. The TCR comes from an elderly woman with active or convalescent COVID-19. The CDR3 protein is CASSSQGDGTEAFF. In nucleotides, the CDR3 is TGTGCCAGTAGTTCTCAGGGGGACGGGACTGAAGCTTTCTTT.